The 14 T cell receptor beta chains presented below share a single source sample, sequenced in a study of T cell responses to AZD1222 COVID-19 vaccine. Sequenced by immunoSEQ multiplex PCR; TCRdb stores in-frame clones only, minus some. The sample records some 200,000 clones, roughly 92% being singletons. The material was peripheral blood, obtained 28 days after the second AZD1222 dose. Receptors were obtained from an adult who received the AZD1222 COVID-19 vaccine.

This chain uses TRBV2 with TRBJ1-2; no firm D call. Germline V lookup: CDR1 SNHLY, CDR2 FYNNEI. The CDR3 spans 13 residues. V was shortened by 5 bases and J by 8 bases, with 15 bases between the two germline ends. In nucleotides, the CDR3 is TGTGCCAGCAGTTGGAGCGACGATAGGGGCTACACCTTC. It translates to CASSWSDDRGYTF. Supplemented by reference TRBV2 and TRBJ1-2, the full variable domain reads EPEVTQTPSHQVTQMGQEVILRCVPISNHLYFYWYRQILGQKVEFLVSFYNNEISEKSEIFDDQFSVERPDGSNFTLKIRSTKLEDSAMYFCASSWSDDRGYTFGSGTRLTVV.

This clone showed up just once. This sequence joins TRBV15 and TRBJ2-1; 7 bases are shared with TRBD2. V shed 9 bases and J 1 base; nucleotides not matched to a gene: 9. The CDR3 extends over 15 amino acids. Germline-derived CDR1 and CDR2 are LNHNV and YYDKDF (reference sequence). CDR3 residues: CATQSRGKSYNEQFF. For the CDR3, the DNA is TGTGCCACGCAATCGCGGGGGAAGTCCTACAATGAGCAGTTCTTC.

The J gene is TRBJ1-5, the V gene TRBV7-2; weak D call: TRBD1 (5 bases). The length of the CDR3 is 16 residues. V was clipped by 3 bases and J by 2 bases, with 14 bases between them. From germline, CDR1 is SGHTA and CDR2 FQGNSA. CDR3 bases: TGTGCCAGCAGCTTGAAATGGGGACGGGGCAATCAGCCCCAGCATTTT. It codes for CASSLKWGRGNQPQHF.

The chain carries TRBV9 and TRBJ2-1; TRBD2 matches 8 bases. The CDR3 sequence is 16 residues long. In germline, CDR1 is SGDLS, CDR2 YYNGEE. V shed 3 bases and J 6 bases; nucleotides not matched to a gene: 11. CDR3 DNA: TGTGCCAGCAGCGAAAGAGGCGCGGGGGGTACCAATGAGCAGTTCTTC. This sequence encodes CASSERGAGGTNEQFF.

The V and J genes are TRBV30 and TRBJ1-6; weak D call: TRBD1 (6 bases). The CDR3 sequence is 13 residues long. Trimming removed 4 bases at V and 10 bases at J, with 14 bases between. Germline V gene data show CDR1 as GTSNPN and CDR2 as SVGIG (reference sequence). Here the CDR3 DNA reads TGTGCCTGGAATCCCTCAGGGGAGTCACCCCTCCACTTT. Translating it yields CAWNPSGESPLHF.

The gene calls are TRBV3-1 (or the pseudogene TRBV3-2) and TRBJ2-5; TRBD2 agrees at 10 bases. CDR3 length: 15 residues. V was pared by 2 bases and J by 5 bases, with 5 bases of the junction left unmatched. The germline gives CDR1 LGHDT, CDR2 YNNKEL (reference sequence). DNA for the CDR3: TGTGCCAGCAGCCAAAGGAGCGGGGGGGCGGAGACCCAGTACTTC. This sequence encodes CASSQRSGGAETQYF.

This clone was observed once. The rearrangement joins TRBV3-1 (or the pseudogene TRBV3-2) to TRBJ2-1; TRBD2 agrees at 11 bases. Germline CDR1 reads LGHDT; CDR2 reads YNNKEL (reference sequence). This CDR3 is 16 amino acids long. V dropped 1 base and J dropped 5; count of bases not matched to a gene: 4. The CDR3 DNA reads TGTGCCAGCAGCCAAGGGGTAGCGGGGGGGGACAATGAGCAGTTCTTC. It encodes CASSQGVAGGDNEQFF.

This clone showed up just a few times. The chain uses TRBV20-1 and TRBJ1-5; D might be TRBD1 (6 bases). The CDR3 totals 14 residues. The germline CDR1 and CDR2 sequences are DFQATT and SNEGSKA (reference sequence). V was clipped by 3 bases and J by 6 bases, with 15 bases between them. In nucleotides, the CDR3 is TGCAGTGCTAGTAGGCCCAGGGGAGTTCAGCCCCAGCATTTT. Its translation is CSASRPRGVQPQHF.

In DNA, the CDR3 is TGTGCCAGCAGCGCCGACGGACGGACCACTGAAGCTTTCTTT. Translation gives CASSADGRTTEAFF. The chain uses TRBV6-5 and TRBJ1-1; no definite D call. This CDR3 region has 14 residues. Germline V gene data show CDR1 as MNHEY and CDR2 as SVGAGI. The V gene lost 6 bases and the J gene lost 4 bases, with 15 bases spanning the gap.

The chain couples TRBV19 to TRBJ2-5; weak D call: TRBD1 (6 bases). CDR3 length equals 13 residues. Germline values: CDR1 LNHDA, CDR2 SQIVND (reference sequence). V lost 5 bases and J lost 5, with 12 bases in between. CDR3 nucleotide sequence: TGTGCCAGTAGTCCAAACAGGGCTGAGACCCAGTACTTC. Residues: CASSPNRAETQYF.

V and J are TRBV18 and TRBJ2-7, with D maybe TRBD1 (6 bases). CDR1 and CDR2 from the germline V gene are KGHSH and LQKENI. Trimming took off 5 bases at V and 0 bases at J, with 11 bases between the two ends. There are 14 residues in the CDR3. The CDR3 loop reads CASSGDITSYEQYF. DNA of the CDR3: TGTGCCAGCTCAGGGGACATAACCTCCTACGAGCAGTACTTC.

The chain combines TRBV6-5 with TRBJ1-4; no reliable D call. V shed 6 bases and J shed 0 bases, with 11 bases lying between them. CDR3 length equals 15 residues. Per germline, CDR1 MNHEY and CDR2 SVGAGI. The CDR3 sequence is CASSSGGATNEKLFF. CDR3 sequence (DNA): TGTGCCAGCAGCTCGGGCGGGGCAACTAATGAAAAACTGTTTTTT.

The chain has TRBV3-1 (or the pseudogene TRBV3-2) and TRBJ2-1, with D perhaps TRBD1 or TRBD2 (6 bases each). V was clipped by 2 bases and J by 7 bases, with 12 bases between them. Per germline, CDR1 LGHDT and CDR2 YNNKEL (reference sequence). CDR3 length: 14 residues. The CDR3 DNA reads as TGTGCCAGCAGCCAATCTCGAGGGGGGAATGAGCAGTTCTTC. Encoded protein: CASSQSRGGNEQFF.

V usage is TRBV7-3 and J usage is TRBJ2-7; 10 positions match TRBD2. Trimming at V came to 5 bases and at J to 1 base, leaving 5 bases not matched to a gene. This CDR3 is 15 amino acids long. Germline V CDR1 and CDR2: SGHTA, FQGTGA. The CDR3 region is CASSRSSGGSYEQYF. Here the CDR3 DNA reads TGTGCCAGCAGCCGATCTAGCGGGGGTTCCTACGAGCAGTACTTC.